One sample yielded the 2 T cell receptor beta chains listed below, sequenced in a study of cytomegalovirus exposure and HLA in healthy donors. This PCR relied on a set of 60 Vbeta primers and 13 Jbeta primers. Sequencing used immunoSEQ multiplex PCR; TCRdb keeps in-frame clones, though not all of them. Of 150,000 to 200,000 clones detected, 78% appear once; the ten largest clones hold roughly 2.7%. Sequencing was carried out using PBMCs. These TCRs come from a female donor in good health and CMV-seronegative.

The rearrangement links TRBV7-9 to TRBJ1-1; D not certain. Trimming cost V 2 bases and J 6 bases, with 4 bases left between them. The CDR3 has 11 residues. Germline V gene lookup returns CDR1 SEHNR and CDR2 FQNEAQ (reference sequence). The CDR3 DNA is TGTGCCAGCAGCTTATCAGCTGAAGCTTTCTTT. This translates into CASSLSAEAFF.

Only a few counts were recorded for this clone. The rearrangement uses TRBV7-6 and TRBJ2-1, with 7 bases matching TRBD2. This CDR3 is 17 amino acids long. With 5 bases clipped from V and 2 bases from J, the junction kept 12 bases outside the gene matches. Germline V lookup: CDR1 SGHVS, CDR2 FNYEAQ. The CDR3 coding sequence is TGTGCCAGCAGCCGATGGGTACGGGGGGACGCCTACAATGAGCAGTTCTTC. As protein: CASSRWVRGDAYNEQFF.